The next 5 T cell receptor beta chains were all read from a single sample in a study of vaccination effects on CD4 cells after COVID-19. TCRdb's copy holds only in-frame clones and misses some; the assay was immunoSEQ multiplex PCR. The table shows about 65,000 clones, with less than 85% occurring only once. The antigens these receptors bind are not known. CD4+ T cells specific for antigen were expanded with viral peptide pools by the ViraFEST assay before sequencing. Subsequent to a culture period of about ten days, CD4+ T cells were isolated. Nobody among the vaccine recipients had prior SARS-CoV-2 infection (nucleocapsid antibodies were negative). Specimen: CD4+ T cells from PBMCs cultured with HCoV-NL63 spike peptides, collected before COVID-19 vaccination. These receptors were taken from a human donor who received a COVID-19 vaccine.

A few counts support this clone. The chain combines TRBV6-1 with TRBJ1-5; D possibly corresponds to TRBD1 (6 bases). The length of the CDR3 is 14 residues. Germline V gives CDR1 MNHNS, CDR2 SASEGT. V was clipped by 3 bases and J by 4 bases, with 10 bases between them. The CDR3 DNA follows: TGTGCCAGCAGTGATGGGGGCGGAAATCAGCCCCAGCATTTT. This translates into CASSDGGGNQPQHF.

With regard to this clone: The identical CDR3 is also encoded by other nucleotide sequences in the sample. CDR3 DNA sequence: TGTGCCAGTAGTATATCCATGAACACTGAAGCTTTCTTT. Translated: CASSISMNTEAFF. The chain couples TRBV19 to TRBJ1-1; the D is unclear. Germline V gene sequence: CDR1 LNHDA, CDR2 SQIVND (reference sequence). Trimming left V 2 bases short and J 0 bases short, with 4 bases between. The CDR3 runs to 13 residues.

This chain connects TRBV20-1 to TRBJ1-2; no reliable D call. The CDR3 runs 13 residues. Trimming took off 3 bases at V and 4 bases at J, with 12 bases between the two ends. The germline V gene has CDR1 DFQATT and CDR2 SNEGSKA (reference sequence). CDR3 loop: CSASLGRIYGYTF. DNA for the CDR3: TGCAGTGCTAGTCTCGGACGGATCTATGGCTACACCTTC.

The J gene is TRBJ1-3, the V gene TRBV28, with D unresolved. The CDR3 is 13 amino acids. V lost 5 bases, J lost 3 bases, and 8 bases lay in between. Germline V gene sequence: CDR1 MDHEN, CDR2 SYDVKM. CDR3 sequence reads: CASSVGNGNTIYF. Written as DNA, the CDR3 is TGTGCCAGCAGTGTAGGAAATGGAAACACCATATATTTT.

CDR3 amino acids: CASSSTRDSYEQYV. For the CDR3, the DNA is TGTGCCAGCAGTTCTACCCGTGACAGCTACGAGCAGTACGTC. V and J are TRBV28 and TRBJ2-7; the D gene is possibly TRBD1 (5 bases). V gave up 4 bases and J gave up 3 bases, with 13 bases separating them. Germline V lookup: CDR1 MDHEN, CDR2 SYDVKM. The CDR3 spans 14 residues.